These 10 T cell receptor beta chains share one sample of origin, sequenced in a study of T-cell reconstitution after alpha-beta-depleted transplantation in children. Unique molecular identifiers were built into the TCRbeta library. In TCRdb, the PCR reads were re-called with MiXCR into one record per CDR3 protein. Counted here are about 400,000 distinct CDR3 sequences, around 21% occurring once; the ten biggest clones make up 3.8%. The sequences come from PBMCs from the stem cell graft donor, collected from the stem cell graft. The receptor set was obtained from a human donor who donated a stem cell graft to a child with acute myeloid leukemia.

This clonotype was picked up many times. This chain joins TRBV4-3 and TRBJ2-1; D unresolved. The germline CDR1 and CDR2 sequences are LGHNA and YSLEER. The V gene lost 1 base and the J gene lost 0 bases, with 13 bases spanning the gap. The CDR3 covers 17 residues. CDR3 in amino acids: CASSQGRSYSSYNEQFF. The CDR3, as DNA: TGCGCCAGCAGCCAAGGAAGGTCTTACAGCTCCTACAATGAGCAGTTCTTC.

The gene calls are TRBV7-8 and TRBJ2-5; no clear D gene. Germline lookup yields CDR1 SGHVS and CDR2 FQNEAQ. Trimming took 4 bases from V and 5 from J, leaving 11 bases between them. The CDR3 runs 13 residues. CDR3 coding DNA: TGTGCCAGCAGCTCTCGACGTTTTGAGACCCAGTACTTC. It specifies CASSSRRFETQYF.

This clonotype was counted between two and nine times. This chain links TRBV12-3 or TRBV12-4 with TRBJ2-7; 7 bases fit TRBD2. V gave up 6 bases and J gave up 6 bases; unmatched junction bases: 11. The CDR3 extends over 14 amino acids. The CDR3 DNA is TGTGCCAGCAGACCCCGGGACTACTATTCCGAGCAGTACTTC. This gives the protein CASRPRDYYSEQYF.

This clonotype has just a few counts. The CDR3 nucleotides read TGTGCCAGCAGCGTCGGACAGGGGGAAACAGATACGCAGTATTTT. Protein product: CASSVGQGETDTQYF. The chain combines TRBV7-9 with TRBJ2-3; TRBD1 matches at 10 bases. The germline gives CDR1 SEHNR, CDR2 FQNEAQ (reference sequence). With 5 bases clipped from V and 3 bases from J, the junction kept 5 bases outside the gene matches. This CDR3 is 15 amino acids long.

The V gene is TRBV4-3, the J gene TRBJ2-2, with a possible D match to TRBD1 (6 bases). The ends were cut back, 3 bases at V and 4 bases at J, with 12 bases in the middle. Germline values: CDR1 LGHNA, CDR2 YSLEER. The CDR3 spans 15 residues. CDR3 protein: CASSQQNRVTGELFF. Written as DNA, the CDR3 is TGCGCCAGCAGCCAGCAGAACAGGGTCACCGGGGAGCTGTTTTTT.

The table lists this clonotype with a few counts. This chain uses TRBV20-1 with TRBJ1-1; the D gene is possibly TRBD1 (6 bases). The CDR3 runs 12 residues. The germline gives CDR1 DFQATT, CDR2 SNEGSKA (reference sequence). The V gene lost 4 bases and the J gene lost 1 base, with 7 bases spanning the gap. This chain's CDR3 is CSATTGNTEAFF. The CDR3 nucleotides read TGCAGTGCTACGACAGGGAACACTGAAGCTTTCTTT.

This clonotype turned up a few times. The chain recombines TRBV5-1 with TRBJ2-3; 8 nucleotides agree with TRBD1. Germline values: CDR1 SGHRS, CDR2 YFSETQ. This CDR3 has 16 amino acids. J gave up 2 bases and V 4 bases, and 9 bases lay outside the gene matches. This CDR3 reads CASSGTGGGYTDTQYF. The DNA for the CDR3 is TGCGCCAGCAGCGGGACAGGTGGCGGCTACACAGATACGCAGTATTTT.

Only a few counts were recorded for this clonotype. This chain links TRBV4-1 with TRBJ2-2, with TRBD1 matching over 7 bases. Unmatched junction bases numbered 3, after V lost 5 bases and J lost 0 bases. This CDR3 comprises 15 residues. Germline V gives CDR1 MGHRA, CDR2 YSYEKL. CDR3 coding DNA: TGCGCCAGCAGCTGGGACAGCGCGAACACCGGGGAGCTGTTTTTT. It codes for CASSWDSANTGELFF.

This clonotype was detected a few times. The chain combines TRBV11-2 with TRBJ2-3; D assignment may be TRBD1 or TRBD2 (7 bases each). Germline CDR1 is SGHAT and CDR2 is FQNNGV. This CDR3 is 15 amino acids long. With 4 bases removed from V and 6 bases from J, the gap between germline ends came to 17 bases. In DNA form, the CDR3 reads TGTGCCAGCAGCTCGCGGGACCAGGGGGGGGATACGCAGTATTTT. It specifies CASSSRDQGGDTQYF.

The chain recombines TRBV5-1 with TRBJ2-5; TRBD2 matches 8 bases. The CDR3 runs 14 residues. V shed 4 bases, J shed 2 bases, and the junction held 4 bases outside the gene matches. The germline V gene encodes CDR1 SGHRS and CDR2 YFSETQ. In DNA, the CDR3 is TGCGCCAGCAGCCGTAGCGGGGCACAAGAGACCCAGTACTTC. Protein sequence: CASSRSGAQETQYF.